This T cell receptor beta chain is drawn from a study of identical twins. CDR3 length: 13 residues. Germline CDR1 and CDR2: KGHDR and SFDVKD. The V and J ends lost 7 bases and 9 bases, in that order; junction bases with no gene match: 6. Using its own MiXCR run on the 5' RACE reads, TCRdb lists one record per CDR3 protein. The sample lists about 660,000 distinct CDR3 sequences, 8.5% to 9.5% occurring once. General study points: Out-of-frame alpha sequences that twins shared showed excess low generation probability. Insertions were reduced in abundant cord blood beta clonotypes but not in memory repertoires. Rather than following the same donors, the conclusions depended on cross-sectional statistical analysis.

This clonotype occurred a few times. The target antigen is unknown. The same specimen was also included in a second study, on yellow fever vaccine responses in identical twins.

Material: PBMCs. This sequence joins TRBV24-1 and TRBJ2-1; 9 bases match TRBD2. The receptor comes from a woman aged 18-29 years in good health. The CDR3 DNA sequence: TGTGCCACCAGGGCGGGAGGGCCCGGTGAGCAGTTCTTC. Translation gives CATRAGGPGEQFF.